Below, 21 T cell receptor beta chains from the same sample are listed, as sequenced in a study of blood T cell repertoires in COVID-19. Repertoires were generated with immunoSEQ multiplex PCR, while TCRdb's copy carries only in-frame clones and drops some. The table lists some 150,000 clones, roughly 90% of them singletons. Specimen: peripheral blood. The origin of the receptors is a woman aged 45 to 65 with acute or convalescent COVID-19.

The chain joins TRBV6-5 to TRBJ2-7; 8 positions agree with TRBD1. This CDR3 region has 14 residues. The V segment lost 5 bases and the J segment 3 bases; nucleotides outside the gene matches: 6. Germline-derived CDR1 and CDR2 are MNHEY and SVGAGI. This CDR3 reads CASSNRDRHYEQYF. The CDR3 nucleotides are TGTGCCAGCAGTAACCGGGACAGGCACTACGAGCAGTACTTC.

This rearrangement joins TRBV11-3 to TRBJ2-3; 9 bases are a match to TRBD2. With 5 bases clipped from V and 5 bases from J, the junction kept 11 bases outside the gene matches. The CDR3 is 16 amino acids. The germline CDR1 and CDR2 sequences are SGHNT and YENEEA. The CDR3 DNA reads as TGTGCCAGCAGCCCAGAGGGGCGGGGGGGCGGAGATACGCAGTATTTT. It translates to CASSPEGRGGGDTQYF.

The chain uses TRBV5-6 and TRBJ2-1, with 9 bases aligning to TRBD1. The CDR3 covers 16 residues. V shed 3 bases, J shed 5 bases, and the junction held 9 bases outside the gene matches. Germline CDR1 and CDR2: SGHDT and YYEEEE. The CDR3 spells CASSSPGTGKNNEQFF. CDR3 DNA sequence: TGTGCCAGCAGCTCCCCCGGGACAGGGAAAAACAATGAGCAGTTCTTC.

This chain connects TRBV4-3 to TRBJ1-3, with D uncertain. CDR3 size: 15 residues. The V end lost 3 bases, the J end lost 1 base, and 10 bases lay between the germline ends. Looked up from germline, CDR1 is LGHNA and CDR2 is YSLEER. The CDR3 sequence is CASSQEEGSGNTIYF. CDR3 coding DNA: TGCGCCAGCAGCCAGGAAGAGGGTTCTGGAAACACCATATATTTT.

The chain couples TRBV6-2 or TRBV6-3 to TRBJ1-1; TRBD1 matches at 8 bases. With V trimmed by 5 bases and J by 1 base, 6 bases remained unmatched. CDR3 size: 15 residues. Germline V lookup: CDR1 MNHEY, CDR2 SVGEGT. CDR3 DNA sequence: TGTGCCAGCAGTCCGTGGACAGGGAAGAACACTGAAGCTTTCTTT. It codes for CASSPWTGKNTEAFF.

The CDR3 loop is CASMDSDEAFF. The CDR3 DNA reads as TGTGCCAGCATGGACAGTGATGAAGCTTTCTTT. The chain carries TRBV12-3 or TRBV12-4 and TRBJ1-1, with D perhaps TRBD1 (6 bases). V gave up 7 bases and J gave up 7 bases, with 10 bases separating them. This CDR3 is 11 amino acids long.

V gene TRBV24-1 combines with J gene TRBJ2-3; D is uncertain. With 2 bases removed from V and 1 base from J, the gap between germline ends came to 3 bases. Germline CDR1 and CDR2: KGHDR and SFDVKD. CDR3 size: 13 residues. CDR3: CATSDSGTDTQYF. For the CDR3, the DNA is TGTGCCACCAGTGATTCCGGCACAGATACGCAGTATTTT.

The CDR3 sequence is CASSGGRTSVNEQFF. In nucleotides, the CDR3 is TGTGCCAGCAGCGGGGGTCGGACTAGCGTCAATGAGCAGTTCTTC. The chain uses TRBV9 and TRBJ2-1; 9 bases match TRBD2. V shed 3 bases and J 6 bases; nucleotides not matched to a gene: 7. This CDR3 region has 15 residues. CDR1 SGDLS and CDR2 YYNGEE come from the germline V gene.

The gene calls are TRBV18 and TRBJ1-3; no firm D call. CDR3 length: 15 amino acids. Germline-derived CDR1 and CDR2 are KGHSH and LQKENI. V lost 8 bases, J lost 0 bases, and 14 bases lay in between. The CDR3 DNA follows: TGTGCCAGCACGTCTGCGGCTAGCTCTGGAAACACCATATATTTT. Translated, it gives CASTSAASSGNTIYF. The full variable domain, rest sourced from reference TRBV18 and TRBJ1-3, is NAGVMQNPRHLVRRRGQEARLRCSPMKGHSHVYWYRQLPEEGLKFMVYLQKENIIDESGMPKERFSAEFPKEGPSILRIQQVVRGDSAAYFCASTSAASSGNTIYFGEGSWLTVV.

The chain couples TRBV2 to TRBJ1-2, with unresolved D. Per germline, CDR1 SNHLY and CDR2 FYNNEI. Trimming removed 6 bases from V and 1 base from J, with 12 bases in between. The CDR3 covers 14 residues. The CDR3 bases are TGTGCCAGCAGAGAGATTAGGAGTAACTATGGCTACACCTTC. Translating it yields CASREIRSNYGYTF.

The rearrangement joins TRBV7-2 to TRBJ1-2; D is perhaps TRBD1 (5 bases). Germline lookup yields CDR1 SGHTA and CDR2 FQGNSA. The CDR3 consists of 15 residues. The V and J ends lost 3 bases and 6 bases respectively, with 17 bases between them. The CDR3 spells CASSFSAGVRDGYTF. The CDR3 bases are TGTGCCAGCAGCTTTTCGGCGGGGGTAAGGGATGGCTACACCTTC.

CDR3 region: CASSVQGLGQPQHF. The CDR3 nucleotides are TGTGCCAGCAGCGTACAGGGGCTGGGTCAGCCCCAGCATTTT. J is TRBJ1-5 and V is TRBV2, with 7 nucleotides matching TRBD1. V lost 6 bases to trimming and J lost 6 bases; unmatched junction nucleotides: 8. From germline, CDR1 is SNHLY and CDR2 FYNNEI. CDR3 length equals 14 residues.

The V call is TRBV5-1, the J call TRBJ2-2; TRBD1 aligns across 10 bases. Germline lookup yields CDR1 SGHRS and CDR2 YFSETQ. The CDR3 runs 14 residues. V lost 9 bases to trimming and J lost 6 bases; unmatched junction nucleotides: 8. The CDR3 DNA is TGCGCCACCGAGACAGGGGGCGGTGCCGGGGAGCTGTTTTTT. It translates to CATETGGGAGELFF.

The rearrangement links TRBV7-2 to TRBJ1-2, with D tentatively TRBD1 (6 bases). The CDR3 loop spans 15 amino acids. Germline CDR1 is SGHTA and CDR2 is FQGNSA. With 3 bases removed from V and 5 bases from J, the gap between germline ends came to 16 bases. The CDR3 protein is CASSFTGTQIYGYTF. CDR3 coding DNA: TGTGCCAGCAGCTTTACCGGGACACAGATTTATGGCTACACCTTC.

This clone was picked up one time. V is TRBV5-1 and J is TRBJ2-5; the match to TRBD2 covers 7 bases. Germline V CDR1 and CDR2: SGHRS, YFSETQ. Germline trimming cut 3 bases from V and 5 bases from J; bases unmatched to any gene: 10. The CDR3 is made up of 15 amino acids. The CDR3, as DNA: TGCGCCAGCAGCTATCTCACAGCGGGGAGTGAGACCCAGTACTTC. Translation: CASSYLTAGSETQYF.

The chain uses TRBV7-2 and TRBJ1-6; possible D gene TRBD1, 5 bases. The germline CDR1 and CDR2 sequences are SGHTA and FQGNSA. The CDR3 has 17 amino acids. V lost 3 bases and J 2 bases, leaving 14 bases between the germline ends. The CDR3 nucleotides read TGTGCCAGCAGCTTGGACCTAAGGGGAACCTATAATTCACCCCTCCACTTT. This encodes CASSLDLRGTYNSPLHF.

This chain joins TRBV6-5 and TRBJ1-1; 8 nucleotides align to TRBD1. This CDR3 spans 14 amino acids. J gave up 5 bases and V 4 bases, and 6 bases lay outside the gene matches. The germline V gene encodes CDR1 MNHEY and CDR2 SVGAGI. In DNA, the CDR3 is TGTGCCAGCAGTTTTCAGGGGGCATGGACTGAAGCTTTCTTT. Translating gives CASSFQGAWTEAFF.

J is TRBJ1-2 and V is TRBV27; TRBD1 matches at 10 bases. The CDR3 has 16 amino acids. V dropped 5 bases and J dropped 4; count of bases not matched to a gene: 10. Germline V CDR1 and CDR2: MNHEY, SMNVEV (reference sequence). Here the CDR3 reads CASSPLGTGAFYGYTF. In DNA form, the CDR3 reads TGTGCCAGCAGTCCTCTAGGGACAGGGGCCTTCTATGGCTACACCTTC.

CDR3 in DNA: TGTGCCAGCAGTTACCAGAAGGGGCGGGAAGTCACAGATACGCAGTATTTT. Residues: CASSYQKGREVTDTQYF. V is TRBV6-2 or TRBV6-3 and J is TRBJ2-3, with D maybe TRBD2 (6 bases). Deletions cut 2 bases from V and 2 bases from J, with 17 bases between. This CDR3 contains 17 residues. CDR1 is MNHEY, CDR2 SVGEGT, per germline.

The chain employs TRBV19 and TRBJ2-2; a possible D gene is TRBD1 (6 bases). V shed 4 bases and J shed 2 bases, with 20 bases lying between them. Germline V gives CDR1 LNHDA, CDR2 SQIVND (reference sequence). The CDR3 contains 18 residues. CDR3 in amino acids: CASSTPQGRRLNTGELFF. The CDR3 nucleotides are TGTGCCAGTAGTACCCCCCAGGGGCGCAGGCTCAACACCGGGGAGCTGTTTTTT.

V and J are TRBV27 and TRBJ1-2; 8 nucleotides line up with TRBD1. The CDR3 contains 14 residues. Germline V gene lookup returns CDR1 MNHEY and CDR2 SMNVEV (reference sequence). V lost 5 bases and J lost 3; bases outside the gene matches: 5. This chain's CDR3 is CASSRTGPYYGYTF. CDR3 in DNA: TGTGCCAGCAGTAGGACAGGGCCGTACTATGGCTACACCTTC.